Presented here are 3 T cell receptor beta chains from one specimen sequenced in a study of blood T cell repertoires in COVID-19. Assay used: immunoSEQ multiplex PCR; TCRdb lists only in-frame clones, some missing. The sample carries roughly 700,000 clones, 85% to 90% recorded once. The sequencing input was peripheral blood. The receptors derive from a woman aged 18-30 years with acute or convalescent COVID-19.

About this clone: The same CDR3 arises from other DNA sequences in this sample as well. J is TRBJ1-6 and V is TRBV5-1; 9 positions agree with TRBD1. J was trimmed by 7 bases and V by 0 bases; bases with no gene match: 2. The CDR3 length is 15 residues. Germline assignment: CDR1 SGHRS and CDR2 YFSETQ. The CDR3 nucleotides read TGCGCCAGCAGCTTGGGGGGACAGGGCAATTCACCCCTCCACTTT. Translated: CASSLGGQGNSPLHF.

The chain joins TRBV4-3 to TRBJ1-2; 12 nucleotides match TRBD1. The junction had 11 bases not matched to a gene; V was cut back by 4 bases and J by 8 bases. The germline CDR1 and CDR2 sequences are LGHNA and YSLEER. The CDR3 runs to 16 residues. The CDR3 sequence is CASSPQEGQGARGYTF. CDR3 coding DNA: TGCGCCAGCAGCCCCCAAGAGGGACAGGGGGCACGGGGCTACACCTTC.

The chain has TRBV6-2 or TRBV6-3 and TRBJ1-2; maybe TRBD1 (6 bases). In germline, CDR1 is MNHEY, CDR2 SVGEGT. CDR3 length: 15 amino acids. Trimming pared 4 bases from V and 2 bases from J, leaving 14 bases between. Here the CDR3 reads CASSFGPDRNYGYTF. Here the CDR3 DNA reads TGTGCCAGCAGTTTTGGTCCGGACAGAAACTATGGCTACACCTTC.